This record looks at one T cell receptor beta chain sequence and its context. Within the library, unique molecular identifiers were attached to each individual cDNA molecule. Per the original methods: TCR counts had a median of about 100,000 per sample and spanned roughly 23,224 to 690,600. MiXCR was run by TCRdb on the RACE reads, yielding one entry per CDR3 protein. What appears here as the V and J calls and clone size reflects TCRdb's work, not the paper's. The data contain more than 55,000 distinct CDR3 sequences, more than 8% of them singletons. These data come from a study of human T cells and chemical hapten exposure. For the study at large: How much TCR each sample yielded varied, mostly because pooled library volumes differed slightly.

Time point specified: patch test 1, 2 weeks after DPC sensitization. The treatment was: therapeutic diphenylcyclopropenone sensitization with weekly scalp DPC. Samples of blood were obtained prior to the application of each patch test. V lost 3 bases to trimming and J lost 4 bases, with 18 bases between them. This CDR3 comprises 16 residues. Germline V gives CDR1 SEHNR, CDR2 FQNEAQ (reference sequence). Here the sequenced sample was whole blood, taken in connection with sensitization to the hapten diphenylcyclopropenone (DPC). This clonotype originated in a woman between 35 and 50 years old with alopecia areata. Some clones in this sample may be carry-over from other donors' samples. The genes are TRBV7-9 and TRBJ1-1; TRBD1 is a possible D gene (5 bases). In DNA, the CDR3 is TGTGCCAGCAGCTTTAGAAGGGACGCCGTACCCACTGAAGCTTTCTTT. It is translated as CASSFRRDAVPTEAFF.